This section outlines one T cell receptor (beta chain) sequence together with its context. No antigen is known for it. Germline V gene lookup returns CDR1 KGHSH and CDR2 LQKENI. The CDR3 is made up of 15 amino acids. Trimming pared 3 bases from V and 8 bases from J, leaving 16 bases between. Through a sample-barcoded 5' primer and a J-beta primer mix, a second PCR was run for roughly 6 to 11 cycles. Any given sample supplied a minimum of 3 million CDR3-containing paired-end reads. Each CDR3 protein gets one entry after TCRdb re-called the 5' RACE reads with MiXCR. The sample carries about 830,000 distinct CDR3 sequences, more than 45% recorded once. The data originate from a study of blood T cells in healthy people across ages. At the level of the study: Per two T cells, template switching captured roughly one barcoded beta molecule. The study, taken as a whole, reports: CMV infection status of these donors was not known.

Donors were healthy Caucasian individuals from Russia aged about 6 to 95. The receptor was isolated from a man aged 25 to 40 in good health. Sequencing was carried out using blood. The chain couples TRBV18 to TRBJ1-4, with TRBD1 as a possible D gene (6 bases). CDR3 sequence: CASSPARGQREKLFF. In nucleotides, the CDR3 is TGTGCCAGCTCACCCGCGCGCGGACAGAGGGAAAAACTGTTTTTT.